This T cell receptor (beta chain) was identified during a study of cytomegalovirus exposure and HLA in healthy donors. Study-level findings and limits: In vitro, a few CMV-associated chains proved specific for CMV antigens. The dataset shows that most TCR sequences were rare, while some public TCRs occurred in many donors.

A multiplex PCR was run with 60 Vbeta primers and 13 Jbeta primers. The data were produced by immunoSEQ multiplex PCR, yet TCRdb's version contains in-frame clones alone and is incomplete. The sample holds approximately 140,000 clones; approximately 84% are singletons and the top ten take around 3%. The germline V gene has CDR1 SGHDT and CDR2 YYEEEE. The CDR3 runs 15 residues. V dropped 6 bases and J dropped 2; count of bases not matched to a gene: 7. As for this clone: Its target is unknown.

This TCR was sampled from a boy aged 2 to 10 in good health and CMV-seronegative. This rearrangement joins TRBV5-6 to TRBJ1-3, with 8 bases lining up with TRBD1. The sequenced material came from PBMCs. CDR3 coding DNA: TGTGCCAGCAACACGACAGGGGCTGCTGGAAACACCATATATTTT. Residues: CASNTTGAAGNTIYF.